What follows are 29 T cell receptor beta chains derived from one specimen sequenced in a study of blood T cell repertoires in COVID-19. Sequencing used immunoSEQ multiplex PCR; TCRdb keeps in-frame clones, though not all of them. Among 200,000 to 250,000 clones, about 85% were seen once, and the ten largest hold around 3.3%. Sequencing was performed on peripheral blood. The receptor set was obtained from a man between 18 and 35 years old with active or convalescent COVID-19.

This clone was seen only once. This chain connects TRBV28 to TRBJ2-1; weak D call: TRBD2 (6 bases). Germline V gives CDR1 MDHEN, CDR2 SYDVKM. There are 12 residues in the CDR3. With 5 bases removed from V and 9 bases from J, the gap between germline ends came to 11 bases. The CDR3 nucleotides are TGTGCCAGCAGTATGACTAGTTTTGAGCAGTTCTTC. As protein: CASSMTSFEQFF.

This clone was seen only a few times. CDR3 coding DNA: TGCGCCAGCAGCCAGGGACTAGTAGGGTCCGGTGAGCAGTTCTTC. It translates to CASSQGLVGSGEQFF. The V gene is TRBV4-3, the J gene TRBJ2-1; 8 bases match TRBD2. V shed 3 bases and J 9 bases; nucleotides not matched to a gene: 10. Germline CDR1 is LGHNA and CDR2 is YSLEER. There are 15 residues in the CDR3.

The chain links TRBV19 to TRBJ2-7; D might be TRBD2 (5 bases). The V gene lost 3 bases and the J gene lost 6 bases, with 15 bases spanning the gap. CDR1 LNHDA and CDR2 SQIVND come from the germline V gene (reference sequence). This CDR3 has 14 residues. CDR3 sequence (DNA): TGTGCCAGTAGTATTCGTCGGGGAAAAGGCGAGCAGTACTTC. As protein: CASSIRRGKGEQYF.

The CDR3 DNA follows: TGCGCCAGCAGCTTATTGACAGGGGCGGCGTACGAGCAGTACTTC. Translating gives CASSLLTGAAYEQYF. V usage is TRBV5-1 and J usage is TRBJ2-7; 8 bases are shared with TRBD1. Germline assignment: CDR1 SGHRS and CDR2 YFSETQ. This CDR3 spans 15 amino acids. V dropped 2 bases and J dropped 4; count of bases not matched to a gene: 8.

The chain carries TRBV5-1 and TRBJ2-3; a possible D gene is TRBD1 (5 bases). This CDR3 region has 14 residues. In germline, CDR1 is SGHRS, CDR2 YFSETQ. The ends were cut back, 3 bases at V and 4 bases at J, with 12 bases in the middle. As DNA, the CDR3 is TGCGCCAGCAGCTCGACAGTTTCGGCAGATACGCAGTATTTT. Amino acid sequence: CASSSTVSADTQYF.

The chain combines TRBV28 with TRBJ1-2; D uncertain. Germline CDR1 MDHEN, CDR2 SYDVKM. CDR3 size: 13 residues. The V end lost 2 bases, the J end lost 12 bases, and 16 bases lay between the germline ends. DNA of the CDR3: TGTGCCAGCAGTTTACTAGCCGACCCGGGCCACACCTTC. This translates into CASSLLADPGHTF.

The V gene is TRBV5-1, the J gene TRBJ2-1; 9 nucleotides match TRBD2. V lost 4 bases, J lost 6 bases, and 14 bases stayed unmatched. This CDR3 spans 17 amino acids. The germline V gene encodes CDR1 SGHRS and CDR2 YFSETQ. The CDR3 bases are TGCGCCAGCAGCCTTGGCCCTCCTAGCGGGGTCCCCAATGAGCAGTTCTTC. This encodes CASSLGPPSGVPNEQFF.

This clone was detected once. This chain connects TRBV6-2 or TRBV6-3 to TRBJ1-2; unclear D gene. V lost 1 base, J lost 2 bases, and 5 bases lay in between. CDR1 and CDR2 (germline): MNHEY, SVGEGT. The CDR3 is 13 residues long. The CDR3 region is CASSYFSNYGYTF. The CDR3 coding sequence is TGTGCCAGCAGTTACTTTTCGAACTATGGCTACACCTTC.

The V and J genes are TRBV21-1 and TRBJ1-5; TRBD1, the D gene given by the table, was not confirmed from the DNA. TRBV21-1 is reported as a pseudogene. This CDR3 has 14 amino acids. CDR3 region: CASSASGGGQPQHF. The CDR3 DNA follows: TGTGCCAGCAGCGCCTCAGGGGGCGGTCAGCCCCAGCATTTT.

The chain is built from TRBV19 and TRBJ2-1; tentative D call: TRBD2 (6 bases). V lost 3 bases to trimming and J lost 1 base, with 10 bases between them. The V gene's germline CDR1 is LNHDA and CDR2 SQIVND (reference sequence). The CDR3 sequence is 15 residues long. CDR3 DNA: TGTGCCAGTAGTATGAGGAGGGCTTCCTACAATGAGCAGTTCTTC. This translates into CASSMRRASYNEQFF.

The chain combines TRBV6-2 or TRBV6-3 with TRBJ2-5, with D perhaps TRBD2 (6 bases). CDR3 length: 12 residues. Germline V lookup: CDR1 MNHEY, CDR2 SVGEGT. The ends were cut back, 4 bases at V and 3 bases at J, with 6 bases in the middle. CDR3 in amino acids: CASSWREETQYF. The CDR3, as DNA: TGTGCCAGCAGTTGGAGGGAAGAGACCCAGTACTTC.

CDR3 amino acids: CASSARDRGSPGELNTEAFF. CDR3 in DNA: TGTGCCAGCAGCGCCAGGGACAGGGGCTCGCCGGGTGAACTGAACACTGAAGCTTTCTTT. The rearrangement joins TRBV7-8 to TRBJ1-1; 10 bases agree with TRBD1. The CDR3 contains 20 residues. V lost 5 bases to trimming and J lost 0 bases; unmatched junction nucleotides: 18. CDR1 and CDR2 from the germline V gene are SGHVS and FQNEAQ.

The chain combines TRBV18 with TRBJ2-7; D remains ambiguous. Trimming removed 2 bases from V and 2 bases from J, with 7 bases in between. Germline V gene lookup returns CDR1 KGHSH and CDR2 LQKENI. This CDR3 has 13 amino acids. This CDR3 is CASSPENPYEQYF. CDR3 coding DNA: TGTGCCAGCTCACCAGAGAACCCCTACGAGCAGTACTTC. Full variable domain (remainder filled in from reference TRBV18 and TRBJ2-7): NAGVMQNPRHLVRRRGQEARLRCSPMKGHSHVYWYRQLPEEGLKFMVYLQKENIIDESGMPKERFSAEFPKEGPSILRIQQVVRGDSAAYFCASSPENPYEQYFGPGTRLTVT.

The V and J genes are TRBV19 and TRBJ1-1; D is perhaps TRBD1 (6 bases). Germline V lookup: CDR1 LNHDA, CDR2 SQIVND (reference sequence). The CDR3 loop spans 16 amino acids. The V gene lost 3 bases and the J gene lost 3 bases, with 17 bases spanning the gap. The chain's CDR3 is CASSIRQALTYTEAFF. The CDR3 region has the DNA TGTGCCAGTAGTATCCGACAGGCCTTGACCTACACTGAAGCTTTCTTT.

This rearrangement joins TRBV5-1 to TRBJ2-1; a possible D gene is TRBD1 (6 bases). Germline values: CDR1 SGHRS, CDR2 YFSETQ. Trimming removed 2 bases from V and 7 bases from J, with 22 bases in between. This CDR3 is 17 amino acids long. The CDR3 loop is CASSLLFGQGTQNEQFF. CDR3 nucleotide sequence: TGCGCCAGCAGCTTACTTTTCGGCCAGGGGACGCAGAATGAGCAGTTCTTC.

This chain uses TRBV5-8 with TRBJ2-2, with D uncertain. Germline V CDR1 and CDR2: SGHTS, YDEGEE. V lost 3 bases and J 0 bases, leaving 3 bases between the germline ends. The CDR3 contains 13 residues. For the CDR3, the DNA is TGTGCCAGCAGCTCAACGAACACCGGGGAGCTGTTTTTT. This translates into CASSSTNTGELFF.

The chain has TRBV2 and TRBJ1-6; D is uncertain. V gave up 6 bases and J gave up 6 bases, with 3 bases separating them. The CDR3 sequence is 11 residues long. CDR1 is SNHLY and CDR2 is FYNNEI in the germline V gene. CDR3 DNA sequence: TGTGCCAGCAGCCTTAATTCACCCCTCCACTTT. Its translation: CASSLNSPLHF. The complete variable domain, with remaining parts taken from reference TRBV2 and TRBJ1-6, reads EPEVTQTPSHQVTQMGQEVILRCVPISNHLYFYWYRQILGQKVEFLVSFYNNEISEKSEIFDDQFSVERPDGSNFTLKIRSTKLEDSAMYFCASSLNSPLHFGNGTRLTVT.

The chain employs TRBV7-9 and TRBJ2-1; weak D call: TRBD2 (6 bases). The V end was cut by 5 bases, the J end by 7 bases, with 9 bases between. The length of the CDR3 is 12 residues. The germline V gene encodes CDR1 SEHNR and CDR2 FQNEAQ (reference sequence). The CDR3 loop reads CASSHLANEQFF. The CDR3 nucleotides read TGTGCCAGCAGCCACCTAGCGAATGAGCAGTTCTTC.

The rearrangement joins TRBV30 to TRBJ1-3; D may be TRBD1 (5 bases). Per the germline V gene, CDR1 is GTSNPN and CDR2 is SVGIG (reference sequence). The V end was cut by 1 base, the J end by 3 bases, with 7 bases between. The CDR3 length is 13 residues. The CDR3 nucleotides read TGTGCCTGGAGTGAGGGACTTGGAAACACCATATATTTT. Translating gives CAWSEGLGNTIYF.

The rearrangement uses TRBV5-6 and TRBJ2-5; 9 bases align to TRBD1. The CDR3 is 15 residues long. The V and J ends lost 3 bases and 5 bases, in that order; junction bases with no gene match: 8. Looked up from germline, CDR1 is SGHDT and CDR2 is YYEEEE. The CDR3 protein is CASSSQGAGGETQYF. CDR3 bases: TGTGCCAGCAGCTCACAGGGGGCTGGTGGGGAGACCCAGTACTTC.

The chain employs TRBV4-3 and TRBJ2-7, with 7 bases aligning to TRBD1. The junction had 4 bases not matched to a gene; V was cut back by 1 base and J by 1 base. The CDR3 has 15 amino acids. Germline V CDR1 and CDR2: LGHNA, YSLEER. The CDR3 DNA is TGCGCCAGCAGCCAAGGACAGGGCACTTCCTACGAGCAGTACTTC. Translating gives CASSQGQGTSYEQYF.

The gene calls are TRBV6-5 and TRBJ1-1, with a tentative D call TRBD1 (5 bases). The CDR3 runs 14 residues. Germline CDR1 is MNHEY and CDR2 is SVGAGI. V was cut by 6 bases and J by 5 bases, with 16 bases left in between. CDR3 sequence: CASSHGGTSTEAFF. CDR3 DNA: TGTGCCAGCAGCCACGGGGGTACGAGTACTGAAGCTTTCTTT.

This clone was observed a handful of times. V gene TRBV28 combines with J gene TRBJ1-5, with D hard to call. CDR3 length: 15 residues. V dropped 2 bases and J dropped 0 bases, with 8 bases sitting between them. CDR1 is MDHEN, CDR2 SYDVKM, per germline. CDR3 coding DNA: TGTGCCAGCAGTTTAAGACATACTAGCAATCAGCCCCAGCATTTT. Translating it yields CASSLRHTSNQPQHF.

V is TRBV7-7 and J is TRBJ2-1, with TRBD2 identical over 8 bases. Germline CDR1 SSHAT, CDR2 FNYEAQ (reference sequence). There are 14 residues in the CDR3. Trimming cost V 4 bases and J 3 bases; bases outside gene matches: 2. This CDR3 is CASSSAGGYNEQFF. The DNA for the CDR3 is TGTGCCAGCAGCTCGGCGGGGGGCTACAATGAGCAGTTCTTC.

V usage is TRBV10-2 and J usage is TRBJ1-2, with D possibly matching TRBD1 (5 bases). This CDR3 has 16 amino acids. Looked up from germline, CDR1 is WSHSY and CDR2 is SAAADI. The V gene lost 3 bases and the J gene lost 8 bases, with 22 bases spanning the gap. CDR3 amino acids: CASSEDWGQVFRGYTF. DNA of the CDR3: TGCGCCAGCAGTGAAGATTGGGGCCAGGTATTTAGAGGCTACACCTTC.

The chain recombines TRBV18 with TRBJ1-5; 7 bases align to TRBD1. The germline V gene encodes CDR1 KGHSH and CDR2 LQKENI. The CDR3 totals 16 residues. The J segment lost 4 bases and the V segment lost 2 bases, leaving 8 bases of the junction unmatched. The CDR3 coding sequence is TGTGCCAGCTCACCATCGTTCACAGGGGCGAATCAGCCCCAGCATTTT. It codes for CASSPSFTGANQPQHF.

The chain has TRBV7-2 and TRBJ2-7; weak D call: TRBD1 (6 bases). The CDR3 loop spans 14 amino acids. The germline V gene has CDR1 SGHTA and CDR2 FQGNSA. Trimming shortened V by 3 bases and J by 5 bases, and 14 bases separated the two germline ends. The DNA for the CDR3 is TGTGCCAGCAGCTTCAGCAGGGGCCAGGACGAGCAGTACTTC. As protein: CASSFSRGQDEQYF.

The rearrangement uses TRBV7-3 and TRBJ2-1, with 7 bases that match TRBD1. Germline-derived CDR1 and CDR2 are SGHTA and FQGTGA. This CDR3 spans 16 amino acids. The V segment lost 2 bases and the J segment 6 bases; nucleotides outside the gene matches: 10. The CDR3 sequence: CASSLLGHRGVNEQFF. CDR3 bases: TGTGCCAGCAGCTTATTGGGGCACAGGGGTGTCAATGAGCAGTTCTTC.

This rearrangement joins TRBV6-2 or TRBV6-3 to TRBJ2-3, with 10 bases matching TRBD2. CDR3 length: 16 residues. Unmatched junction bases numbered 10, after V lost 6 bases and J lost 4 bases. Per germline, CDR1 MNHEY and CDR2 SVGEGT. CDR3 amino acids: CASSKRAGGGADTQYF. For the CDR3, the DNA is TGTGCCAGCAGCAAACGAGCGGGGGGGGGCGCAGATACGCAGTATTTT.